Below, 23 T cell receptor beta chains from the same sample are listed, as sequenced in a study of T cell repertoires in cytomegalovirus infection (dated by TCRdb to 2018 to 2020). Sequencing relied on an Illumina HiSeq 1500. In TCRdb, the public reads were trimmed at Q25 with fastp and aligned with MiXCR, with productive beta chains retained. Identical CDR3 proteins give one entry, which carries the most common genes and DNA. The sample includes about 130,000 distinct CDR3 sequences, with 7% to 9.5% observed a single time. Around 10% of the sample is held by the ten biggest clonotypes. Sequenced sample: PBMCs. The receptors originated from a human donor in good health (CMV status not recorded). Some clones in this sample may be carry-over from other donors' samples.

The chain joins TRBV6-2 or TRBV6-3 to TRBJ1-1; D unresolved. The V end lost 0 bases, the J end lost 7 bases, and 9 bases lay between the germline ends. CDR1 and CDR2 from the germline V gene are MNHEY and SVGEGT. CDR3 length equals 13 residues. The CDR3: CASSYSEWGEAFF. The CDR3 DNA reads as TGTGCCAGCAGTTACTCCGAGTGGGGTGAAGCTTTCTTT.

This clonotype was seen at least ten times. The gene calls are TRBV7-2 and TRBJ1-2; D unresolved. V was shortened by 3 bases and J by 4 bases, with 18 bases between the two germline ends. The CDR3 is 16 residues long. The germline V gene encodes CDR1 SGHTA and CDR2 FQGNSA. The CDR3 spells CASSFGGQAILYGYTF. In nucleotides, the CDR3 is TGTGCCAGCAGCTTTGGCGGGCAGGCTATACTCTATGGCTACACCTTC.

As concerns this clonotype: A read error is possible here, since a much larger clone lies one base away. The genes are TRBV11-2 and TRBJ1-1; a possible D gene is TRBD1 (6 bases). Per the germline V gene, CDR1 is SGHAT and CDR2 is FQNNGV. V was trimmed by 1 base and J by 3 bases, leaving 15 bases between them. CDR3 length: 16 amino acids. In nucleotides, the CDR3 is TGTGCCAGCAGCTTAGGACAGGTGGCTTGGGACACTGAAGCTTTCTTT. Translating gives CASSLGQVAWDTEAFF.

This clonotype was counted only a few times. The chain carries TRBV29-1 and TRBJ2-5; 7 bases match TRBD2. Germline lookup yields CDR1 SQVTM and CDR2 ANQGSEA. Trimming took 7 bases from V and 2 from J; bases not matched to a gene: 7. There are 13 residues in the CDR3. The CDR3 here is CSASGESQETQYF. In DNA form, the CDR3 reads TGCAGCGCGAGCGGGGAGTCTCAAGAGACCCAGTACTTC.

There are many counts of this clonotype. V usage is TRBV6-5 and J usage is TRBJ2-2; perhaps TRBD1 as D (6 bases). Germline values: CDR1 MNHEY, CDR2 SVGAGI. CDR3 length equals 16 residues. V was pared by 2 bases and J by 5 bases, with 15 bases between. CDR3 nucleotides: TGTGCCAGCAGTTACACACAGGGAATGGGAACCGGGGAGCTGTTTTTT. Translation: CASSYTQGMGTGELFF.

This clonotype was detected only a few times. This chain uses TRBV19 with TRBJ2-4, with D perhaps assigned TRBD1 or TRBD2 (5 bases each). Trimming took 5 bases from V and 0 from J, leaving 8 bases between them. This CDR3 has 14 amino acids. Germline CDR1 reads LNHDA; CDR2 reads SQIVND (reference sequence). The CDR3 region is CASSFGAAKNIQYF. CDR3 nucleotide sequence: TGTGCCAGTAGTTTCGGGGCAGCCAAAAACATTCAGTACTTC.

This clonotype has at least ten counts. The chain combines TRBV2 with TRBJ2-1; a weak D match, TRBD2 (6 bases). V was trimmed by 4 bases and J by 4 bases, leaving 8 bases between them. The CDR3 is made up of 13 amino acids. CDR1 and CDR2 (germline): SNHLY, FYNNEI. CDR3 loop: CASSGRGYNEQFF. CDR3 bases: TGTGCCAGCAGTGGTCGGGGGTACAATGAGCAGTTCTTC.

This clonotype was recorded many times. The V and J genes are TRBV7-8 and TRBJ1-4; a weak D match, TRBD1 (5 bases). The germline CDR1 and CDR2 sequences are SGHVS and FQNEAQ. The CDR3 is 15 residues long. V was trimmed by 1 base and J by 7 bases, leaving 13 bases between them. CDR3 residues: CASSLDWGAGEKLFF. The CDR3 bases are TGTGCCAGCAGCTTAGATTGGGGCGCGGGTGAAAAACTGTTTTTT.

This clonotype was found many times. This chain connects TRBV7-2 to TRBJ2-7; possible D gene TRBD1, 6 bases. V gave up 5 bases and J gave up 2 bases, with 10 bases separating them. This CDR3 spans 13 amino acids. Germline values: CDR1 SGHTA, CDR2 FQGNSA. In nucleotides, the CDR3 is TGTGCCAGCAGCACTTACAGGGCCTACGAGCAGTACTTC. The encoded protein is CASSTYRAYEQYF. Filled out from reference TRBV7-2 and TRBJ2-7, the complete variable domain reads GAGVSQSPSNKVTEKGKDVELRCDPISGHTALYWYRQSLGQGLEFLIYFQGNSAPDKSGLPSDRFSAERTGGSVSTLTIQRTQQEDSAVYLCASSTYRAYEQYFGPGTRLTVT.

This clonotype was picked up many times. CDR3 coding DNA: TGTGCCAGTAGTATCCAGGGTCCCAATGAGCAGTTCTTC. The encoded protein is CASSIQGPNEQFF. V and J are TRBV19 and TRBJ2-1, with D possibly being TRBD1 (5 bases). Trimming stripped 3 bases from V and 6 bases from J, with 9 bases between. The germline CDR1 and CDR2 sequences are LNHDA and SQIVND (reference sequence). The CDR3 spans 13 residues.

This clonotype showed up many times. This sequence joins TRBV7-2 and TRBJ1-5; tentative D call: TRBD1 (5 bases). V gave up 5 bases and J gave up 3 bases, with 14 bases separating them. Germline lookup yields CDR1 SGHTA and CDR2 FQGNSA. The CDR3 loop spans 15 amino acids. This chain's CDR3 is CASSPYRQSNQPQHF. DNA for the CDR3: TGTGCCAGCAGCCCGTACCGACAGTCCAATCAGCCCCAGCATTTT.

The sample holds many counts of this clonotype. The chain combines TRBV29-1 with TRBJ1-2; weak D call: TRBD1 (6 bases). The CDR3 sequence is 12 residues long. From germline, CDR1 is SQVTM and CDR2 ANQGSEA. V lost 6 bases, J lost 3 bases, and 11 bases lay in between. This chain's CDR3 is CSVRGLDYGYTF. The CDR3 coding sequence is TGCAGCGTCAGGGGTTTAGACTATGGCTACACCTTC.

This clonotype was seen more than once but under ten times. The chain is built from TRBV9 and TRBJ2-7, with 9 bases matching TRBD1. V lost 3 bases to trimming and J lost 5 bases; unmatched junction nucleotides: 9. Germline assignment: CDR1 SGDLS and CDR2 YYNGEE. This CDR3 has 15 residues. CDR3 in amino acids: CASSAAGTGNDEQYF. The CDR3 DNA reads TGTGCCAGCAGCGCCGCCGGGACAGGGAACGACGAGCAGTACTTC.

This clonotype was counted many times. This rearrangement joins TRBV7-2 to TRBJ2-1, with 7 bases that match TRBD2. From germline, CDR1 is SGHTA and CDR2 FQGNSA. After removal of 0 bases from V and 4 bases from J, the junction contained 3 bases not matched to a gene. The CDR3 has 15 residues. Written as DNA, the CDR3 is TGTGCCAGCAGCTTAGCTAGAGCGGGATACAATGAGCAGTTCTTC. Its translation: CASSLARAGYNEQFF.

The J gene is TRBJ1-6, the V gene TRBV20-1, with 7 bases identical to TRBD1. This CDR3 is 12 amino acids long. In germline, CDR1 is DFQATT, CDR2 SNEGSKA (reference sequence). The junction had 7 bases not matched to a gene; V was cut back by 6 bases and J by 11 bases. CDR3 sequence: CSAHRDSAPLHF. CDR3 DNA: TGCAGTGCGCACCGGGACAGCGCACCCCTCCACTTT.

This clonotype was recorded at least ten times. The V and J genes are TRBV28 and TRBJ2-3, with unresolved D. CDR3 length: 13 amino acids. V lost 5 bases and J lost 0, with 6 bases in between. The germline V gene encodes CDR1 MDHEN and CDR2 SYDVKM. The CDR3 region is CASSLVSTDTQYF. The CDR3 nucleotides read TGTGCCAGCAGTCTCGTTAGCACAGATACGCAGTATTTT.

This clonotype has more than one count but fewer than ten. A much larger clonotype is one base distant, so this may be a read error. The chain joins TRBV7-6 to TRBJ2-7; D call uncertain. The CDR3 has 14 amino acids. The germline V gene has CDR1 SGHVS and CDR2 FNYEAQ. The CDR3 sequence is CASRLGDVSYEQYF. The CDR3 DNA reads TGTGCCAGCCGCTTAGGTGACGTTTCCTACGAGCAGTACTTC. Full variable domain (rest looked up from reference TRBV7-6 and TRBJ2-7): GAGVSQSPRYKVTKRGQDVALRCDPISGHVSLYWYRQALGQGPEFLTYFNYEAQQDKSGLPNDRFSAERPEGSISTLTIQRTEQRDSAMYRCASRLGDVSYEQYFGPGTRLTVT.

This clonotype came up many times. The chain has TRBV5-4 and TRBJ2-7; D is unresolved. Germline CDR1 is SGHNT and CDR2 is YYREEE (reference sequence). The CDR3 runs 13 residues. V was trimmed by 4 bases and J by 1 base, leaving 9 bases between them. For the CDR3, the DNA is TGTGCCAGCAGCAGAACCGTTTCCTACGAGCAGTACTTC. Protein: CASSRTVSYEQYF. Full variable domain (outside the CDR3, taken from reference TRBV5-4 and TRBJ2-7): ETGVTQSPTHLIKTRGQQVTLRCSSQSGHNTVSWYQQALGQGPQFIFQYYREEENGRGNFPPRFSGLQFPNYSSELNVNALELDDSALYLCASSRTVSYEQYFGPGTRLTVT.

In this sample, this clonotype turned up many times. V gene TRBV20-1 combines with J gene TRBJ2-2; tentative D call: TRBD1 (5 bases). V was cut by 4 bases and J by 3 bases, with 12 bases left in between. This CDR3 is built from 14 residues. Germline V gene data show CDR1 as DFQATT and CDR2 as SNEGSKA (reference sequence). The CDR3 nucleotides read TGCAGTGCTAAAAGGGCAGGGTACACCGGGGAGCTGTTTTTT. It translates to CSAKRAGYTGELFF.

This chain uses TRBV2 with TRBJ1-1; D not resolved. Trimming cost V 1 base and J 9 bases, with 12 bases left between them. CDR3 size: 13 residues. Germline CDR1 and CDR2: SNHLY and FYNNEI. CDR3 region: CASSEEDSGQAFF. CDR3 nucleotide sequence: TGTGCCAGCAGTGAAGAAGATTCTGGCCAAGCTTTCTTT. The whole variable domain, remainder taken from reference TRBV2 and TRBJ1-1, is EPEVTQTPSHQVTQMGQEVILRCVPISNHLYFYWYRQILGQKVEFLVSFYNNEISEKSEIFDDQFSVERPDGSNFTLKIRSTKLEDSAMYFCASSEEDSGQAFFGQGTRLTVV.

This clonotype was recorded many times. The chain joins TRBV7-6 to TRBJ1-6, with TRBD1 as a possible D gene (6 bases). The V gene's germline CDR1 is SGHVS and CDR2 FNYEAQ. V was trimmed by 0 bases and J by 2 bases, leaving 8 bases between them. This CDR3 spans 16 amino acids. Written as DNA, the CDR3 is TGTGCCAGCAGCTTAGCGGCAGGGGCCTATAATTCACCCCTCCACTTT. Residues: CASSLAAGAYNSPLHF. Based on the CDR3 plus reference TRBV7-6 and TRBJ1-6, the full variable domain is GAGVSQSPRYKVTKRGQDVALRCDPISGHVSLYWYRQALGQGPEFLTYFNYEAQQDKSGLPNDRFSAERPEGSISTLTIQRTEQRDSAMYRCASSLAAGAYNSPLHFGNGTRLTVT.

Ten or more counts support this clonotype. The V gene is TRBV6-6, the J gene TRBJ2-3; maybe TRBD2 (5 bases). The V end lost 7 bases, the J end lost 4 bases, and 15 bases lay between the germline ends. Germline lookup yields CDR1 MNHNY and CDR2 SVGAGI (reference sequence). The CDR3 runs to 14 residues. CDR3 residues: CASTYLAEADTQYF. Here the CDR3 DNA reads TGTGCCAGCACCTACCTGGCGGAGGCAGATACGCAGTATTTT.

This clonotype was counted at least ten times. The V call is TRBV6-2 or TRBV6-3, the J call TRBJ1-1; D ambiguous. The CDR3 is made up of 14 amino acids. Per the germline V gene, CDR1 is MNHEY and CDR2 is SVGEGT. V lost 2 bases and J 0 bases, leaving 7 bases between the germline ends. CDR3 loop: CASSYGQMNTEAFF. CDR3 coding DNA: TGTGCCAGCAGTTACGGGCAGATGAACACTGAAGCTTTCTTT.